The entry below describes one T cell receptor beta chain. Patients from Seattle were sampled longitudinally, starting during active infection. Germline assignment: CDR1 LNHDA and CDR2 SQIVND (reference sequence). This CDR3 contains 16 residues. Between the trimmed V and J ends, which lost 8 bases and 1 base, there was a span of 20 bases. As handled by the study authors: Amplification with reference gene primers provided the estimates of nucleated cell counts. TCRdb keeps only in-frame clones here, not all; method: immunoSEQ multiplex PCR. Clone size and the V and J calls come from that table; the DNA yielded D and trimming. Of approximately 400,000 clones in the sample, approximately 89% are singletons; the top ten hold around 12%. This sample is part of a study of blood T cell repertoires in COVID-19. Overall study: PBMCs, B-cell-depleted T cells, or T cells provided the cDNA or gDNA that made up the material.

Material for sequencing was peripheral blood. This chain joins TRBV19 and TRBJ1-1; a possible D gene is TRBD1 (5 bases). The TCR originated in a woman between 50 and 59 years old with COVID-19, enrolled during active disease. The CDR3 protein is CASPPRDSWGNTEAFF. The CDR3 DNA reads as TGTGCCAGTCCCCCCAGGGACTCCTGGGGGAACACTGAAGCTTTCTTT.